This TCR beta chain is from a study of blood T cells in healthy people across ages (dated by TCRdb to about 2015). Study-level background: Template switching captured roughly one uniquely barcoded TCR beta cDNA molecule per two T cells in model experiments. Using deep sequencing normalized with unique cDNA molecular identifiers, the study measured how TCR beta repertoire diversity changes with age. The donors were split into four age groups: young (average roughly 15 years), middle-aged (about 40), aged (roughly 68) and long-lived (under 85). Two additional independent replicas of 1 million unique cDNA reads from the same blood draw were analyzed for two donors (one aged 18 to 30 and one aged 80 or older). Broader findings and caveats from the paper: Observed TCR beta diversity per million T cells fell roughly linearly with age, and a significant reduction was already apparent by age approximately 40. A strong correlation was found between observed TCR beta diversity and the percentage of naive T cells measured by flow cytometry. Compared with the aged group, more naive CD4+ T cells, fewer expanded clones and increased TCR diversity were shown by the long-lived group, suggesting age selection. Because donor CMV infection status was unknown, age-related changes in expanded clonotypes were potentially confounded. Estimates of total diversity from one million sequenced T cells were regarded as lower bounds and underestimates. Since profiling was done on bulk unsorted PBMCs, naive and antigen-experienced compartments could not be conclusively compared.

Library method: 5' RACE. These reads were obtained on an Illumina HiSeq 2500. A second PCR of about 6 to 11 cycles was run with a J-beta primer mix and a sample-barcoded 5' primer. A unique molecular identifier was introduced onto each TCR beta cDNA molecule by a template-switch 5' adaptor carrying 12 random nucleotides. Each sample yielded at least 2.5 million CDR3-containing paired-end reads. The Mint cDNA synthesis kit, primed by a TRBC-specific oligonucleotide, was used to synthesize first-strand cDNA from all RNA. All cDNA was treated with uracil-DNA glycosylase and then went through a first 18-cycle PCR with the universal primers M1SS and BC2_uni_R. The study's own analysis went as follows. Normalization of each sample was performed by random selection of 1 million high-quality reads, each carrying a distinct molecular identifier. Instead of being binned into consensus sequences, reads with shared molecular identifiers were discarded. CDR3 identification, clonotype clustering and error correction used MiTCR with a Q25 quality threshold and the strictest error-elimination algorithm. Lower-bound total TCR beta diversity was estimated with a nonparametric unseen species model using Euler transformation. TCRdb ran its own pipeline on the public reads, namely fastp trimming at Q25 and MiXCR clone calling, and kept in-frame beta chains. Rows with a matching CDR3 protein are joined into one entry that keeps the most common DNA and genes. The V and J calls follow TCRdb's processing rather than the paper's. In this sample the table shows more than 900,000 distinct CDR3 sequences, under 30% of which occur a single time. Of the sample, less than 0.75% is held by the ten largest clones.

Measured from the cysteine to the phenylalanine, the CDR3 is 15 residues long. Just the 45-base CDR3 DNA is kept, in frame starting at base 1. The trim is 0 bases for V and 4 bases for J, with a gap of 12 bases between the germline ends. CDR1 is given as ENHRY and CDR2 as SYGVKD, both from the germline V gene. About this clonotype itself: Its target antigen remains unknown. No per-base quality is available; no much larger clone lies one base away.

The 40 or so donors, aged about 6 to 95 years, were systemically healthy Caucasian individuals from Russia. Each donor gave approximately 9.3 milliliters of peripheral blood, collected into EDTA-treated Vacutainer tubes. Ficoll-Paque density-gradient centrifugation was used to isolate PBMCs, with at least 6.5 million per sample. Total RNA was extracted from PBMCs with Trizol reagent, with at least 5.5 micrograms obtained per sample. For every donor, flow cytometry on a PBMC aliquot measured the percentage of naive CD45RAhigh/CD27high T cells. The sample also formed part of further work on T cells of mothers and their children. The second investigation adds: Nine systemically healthy Caucasian individuals, comprising three mothers and their six children, were included as donors. cDNA synthesis used all of the extracted RNA, with roughly 1.5 ug of RNA in each 15 ul reaction. Sample barcodes and 2-4 random nucleotides were added via the M1S primer in the second PCR. Over 8 million TCR beta CDR3 reads came from each mother, compared with some 3.1 million reads from each child. In both related and unrelated pairs, thymic selection shapes the output of TCR recombination in a similar way, with inherited differences having only a minor effect. Normalized repertoire overlap was always slightly but never significantly higher in related than unrelated mother-child pairs. With a sensitivity of approximately 100 clones per million clonotypes, no persistent microchimeric T cell clones were detected. In the study, deep NGS was used to compare the TCR beta repertoires of mothers and children, and features distinguishing related mother-child pairs from unrelated individuals were sought. Mothers averaged roughly 40 +/- 4 years of age and children averaged about 10 +/- 4 years. After adapters were ligated using NEBNext reagents, the libraries underwent 100+100 nt paired-end sequencing on an Illumina HiSeq 2000. To prevent cross-contamination, the mother and child libraries were prepared one month apart and sequenced in separate runs. For each donor, somewhere between roughly 500,000 and 2,100,000 distinct TCR beta clonotypes were identified. Naive TCR beta clonotypes were estimated from low-frequency clonotypes matched to each donor's FACS-determined naive share, without sorting.

Material for sequencing was blood. This TCR was sampled from a girl aged 2 to 10 in good health. The chain uses TRBV10-3 and TRBJ1-2; TRBD1 might be the D gene, on 5 matching bases. This receptor has the CDR3 CAISESGDGTYGYTF. Here is the DNA: TGTGCCATCAGTGAGTCGGGGGATGGCACCTATGGCTACACCTTC.